These 16 T cell receptor beta chains were sequenced from one sample in a study of control samples from healthy donors and cancer patients (dated by TCRdb to 2018 to 2021). Libraries were made using the immunoSEQ multiplex PCR assay. In TCRdb, the immuneACCESS table is reduced to in-frame sequences with V and J assigned. These tables do not hold every clone; where another copy was compared, an unresolved V gene accounts for under half, and the others remain unexplained. The sample yields 90,000 to 100,000 clones; about four fifths were counted once. The top ten hold roughly 10% of the sample. Sequencing was performed on blood. These receptors were obtained from a woman in her 30s in good health.

This clone was counted between two and nine times. J is TRBJ2-7 and V is TRBV10-3; no reliable D call. Deletions cut 3 bases from V and 9 bases from J, with 21 bases between. The CDR3 extends over 15 amino acids. The germline V gene encodes CDR1 ENHRY and CDR2 SYGVKD. CDR3: CAISETDGGSFGQYF. As DNA, the CDR3 is TGTGCCATCAGTGAAACGGACGGTGGTAGTTTTGGGCAGTACTTC.

This clone was observed a handful of times. V usage is TRBV29-1 and J usage is TRBJ2-7; no reliable D call. Germline CDR1 and CDR2: SQVTM and ANQGSEA. V lost 4 bases to trimming and J lost 2 bases, with 12 bases between them. The CDR3 spans 13 residues. CDR3 DNA: TGCAGCGTTGCCCCAGACGGTACCTACGAGCAGTACTTC. Amino acids: CSVAPDGTYEQYF.

This clone has just a few counts. The rearrangement links TRBV9 to TRBJ1-2; TRBD1 matches at 7 bases. V lost 2 bases and J lost 4; bases outside the gene matches: 2. CDR3 length: 13 amino acids. Germline assignment: CDR1 SGDLS and CDR2 YYNGEE. The DNA for the CDR3 is TGTGCCAGCAGCGTGAGACAGGGCTATGGCTACACCTTC. This codes for CASSVRQGYGYTF.

V is TRBV6-6 and J is TRBJ1-3, with D unclear. Trimming removed 6 bases from V and 0 bases from J, with 3 bases in between. The CDR3 is 12 amino acids. The V gene's germline CDR1 is MNHNY and CDR2 SVGAGI (reference sequence). The CDR3 loop reads CASSGSGNTIYF. In nucleotides, the CDR3 is TGTGCCAGCAGCGGCTCTGGAAACACCATATATTTT.

The CDR3 sequence: CAISDGSTGELFF. The CDR3 nucleotides read TGTGCCATCAGTGATGGTTCGACCGGGGAGCTGTTTTTT. V is TRBV10-3 and J is TRBJ2-2; no clear D gene. Trimming removed 3 bases at V and 5 bases at J, with 7 bases between. The germline V gene has CDR1 ENHRY and CDR2 SYGVKD. This CDR3 has 13 amino acids.

This chain links TRBV9 with TRBJ2-3, with 9 nucleotides matching TRBD2. V dropped 2 bases and J dropped 0; count of bases not matched to a gene: 1. CDR1 and CDR2 (germline): SGDLS, YYNGEE. The CDR3 totals 15 residues. The CDR3 DNA is TGTGCCAGCAGCGTCAGCGGGGGGAGCACAGATACGCAGTATTTT. This translates into CASSVSGGSTDTQYF.

The J gene is TRBJ2-6, the V gene TRBV18; D not certain. V was clipped by 3 bases and J by 1 base, with 4 bases between them. The CDR3 contains 14 residues. Per germline, CDR1 KGHSH and CDR2 LQKENI. The CDR3 nucleotides are TGTGCCAGCTCACCTCGGTCTGGGGCCAACGTCCTGACTTTC. It yields the protein CASSPRSGANVLTF.

This chain links TRBV29-1 with TRBJ2-3; 10 bases map to TRBD2. The CDR3 extends over 16 amino acids. Losses at the gene ends were 0 bases for V and 4 bases for J; bases not matched to a gene: 7. The germline V gene encodes CDR1 SQVTM and CDR2 ANQGSEA. This CDR3 reads CSVEERAGGAPDTQYF. DNA for the CDR3: TGCAGCGTTGAAGAGAGAGCGGGGGGGGCCCCAGATACGCAGTATTTT.

The J gene is TRBJ2-3, the V gene TRBV5-1; maybe TRBD2 (5 bases). The ends were cut back, 1 base at V and 5 bases at J, with 14 bases in the middle. From germline, CDR1 is SGHRS and CDR2 YFSETQ. This CDR3 has 15 amino acids. The CDR3 nucleotides are TGCGCCAGCAGCTTGTCGGGGTCCGTGGGAGATACGCAGTATTTT. This gives the protein CASSLSGSVGDTQYF.

The chain joins TRBV5-1 to TRBJ1-1, with 8 bases that match TRBD1. This CDR3 has 14 amino acids. V shed 4 bases, J shed 5 bases, and the junction held 7 bases outside the gene matches. CDR1 is SGHRS, CDR2 YFSETQ, per germline. CDR3 protein: CASSGQGVGTEAFF. Here the CDR3 DNA reads TGCGCCAGCAGCGGACAGGGCGTGGGGACTGAAGCTTTCTTT.

The V gene is TRBV29-1, the J gene TRBJ2-4; D remains unclear. The CDR3 has 12 amino acids. Per germline, CDR1 SQVTM and CDR2 ANQGSEA. V was pared by 7 bases and J by 0 bases, with 7 bases between. The CDR3 loop is CSAGEAKNIQYF. CDR3 in DNA: TGCAGCGCCGGCGAAGCCAAAAACATTCAGTACTTC. Filled out from reference TRBV29-1 and TRBJ2-4, the complete variable domain reads SAVISQKPSRDICQRGTSLTIQCQVDSQVTMMFWYRQQPGQSLTLIATANQGSEATYESGFVIDKFPISRPNLTFSTLTVSNMSPEDSSIYLCSAGEAKNIQYFGAGTRLSVL.

V usage is TRBV3-1 (or the pseudogene TRBV3-2) and J usage is TRBJ2-6; TRBD1 aligns across 7 bases. Germline trimming cut 0 bases from V and 0 bases from J; bases unmatched to any gene: 8. Germline V gene data show CDR1 as LGHDT and CDR2 as YNNKEL (reference sequence). This CDR3 comprises 19 residues. This CDR3 is CASSQDRWAGGSGANVLTF. The DNA of the CDR3 is TGTGCCAGCAGCCAAGATCGGTGGGCAGGGGGCTCTGGGGCCAACGTCCTGACTTTC.

V gene TRBV6-5 combines with J gene TRBJ1-5; D is ambiguous. The CDR3 runs to 12 residues. V lost 6 bases, J lost 4 bases, and 7 bases lay in between. The germline CDR1 and CDR2 sequences are MNHEY and SVGAGI. CDR3 region: CASRTGNQPQHF. In DNA form, the CDR3 reads TGTGCCAGCAGAACGGGGAATCAGCCCCAGCATTTT.

The chain links TRBV14 to TRBJ2-7; D may correspond to TRBD1 or TRBD2 (5 bases each). Trimming took off 5 bases at V and 0 bases at J, with 14 bases between the two ends. Germline CDR1 reads SGHDN; CDR2 reads FVKESK. The CDR3 consists of 15 residues. CDR3 residues: CASSYGTVSSYEQYF. The CDR3 DNA is TGTGCCAGCAGCTATGGGACGGTGAGCTCCTACGAGCAGTACTTC.

The chain is built from TRBV5-8 and TRBJ1-5; 12 bases line up with TRBD1. Looked up from germline, CDR1 is SGHTS and CDR2 is YDEGEE. The J segment lost 8 bases and the V segment lost 5 bases, leaving 5 bases of the junction unmatched. The CDR3 has 14 residues. CDR3 region: CASSHGTGGEPQHF. Written as DNA, the CDR3 is TGTGCCAGCAGTCACGGGACAGGGGGCGAGCCCCAGCATTTT.

The chain has TRBV6-5 and TRBJ1-5; no definite D call. Per germline, CDR1 MNHEY and CDR2 SVGAGI. The V gene lost 7 bases and the J gene lost 5 bases, with 15 bases spanning the gap. The CDR3 has 14 amino acids. This CDR3 reads CASILSRSDQPQHF. The DNA for the CDR3 is TGTGCCAGCATACTTTCCCGGTCGGATCAGCCCCAGCATTTT.